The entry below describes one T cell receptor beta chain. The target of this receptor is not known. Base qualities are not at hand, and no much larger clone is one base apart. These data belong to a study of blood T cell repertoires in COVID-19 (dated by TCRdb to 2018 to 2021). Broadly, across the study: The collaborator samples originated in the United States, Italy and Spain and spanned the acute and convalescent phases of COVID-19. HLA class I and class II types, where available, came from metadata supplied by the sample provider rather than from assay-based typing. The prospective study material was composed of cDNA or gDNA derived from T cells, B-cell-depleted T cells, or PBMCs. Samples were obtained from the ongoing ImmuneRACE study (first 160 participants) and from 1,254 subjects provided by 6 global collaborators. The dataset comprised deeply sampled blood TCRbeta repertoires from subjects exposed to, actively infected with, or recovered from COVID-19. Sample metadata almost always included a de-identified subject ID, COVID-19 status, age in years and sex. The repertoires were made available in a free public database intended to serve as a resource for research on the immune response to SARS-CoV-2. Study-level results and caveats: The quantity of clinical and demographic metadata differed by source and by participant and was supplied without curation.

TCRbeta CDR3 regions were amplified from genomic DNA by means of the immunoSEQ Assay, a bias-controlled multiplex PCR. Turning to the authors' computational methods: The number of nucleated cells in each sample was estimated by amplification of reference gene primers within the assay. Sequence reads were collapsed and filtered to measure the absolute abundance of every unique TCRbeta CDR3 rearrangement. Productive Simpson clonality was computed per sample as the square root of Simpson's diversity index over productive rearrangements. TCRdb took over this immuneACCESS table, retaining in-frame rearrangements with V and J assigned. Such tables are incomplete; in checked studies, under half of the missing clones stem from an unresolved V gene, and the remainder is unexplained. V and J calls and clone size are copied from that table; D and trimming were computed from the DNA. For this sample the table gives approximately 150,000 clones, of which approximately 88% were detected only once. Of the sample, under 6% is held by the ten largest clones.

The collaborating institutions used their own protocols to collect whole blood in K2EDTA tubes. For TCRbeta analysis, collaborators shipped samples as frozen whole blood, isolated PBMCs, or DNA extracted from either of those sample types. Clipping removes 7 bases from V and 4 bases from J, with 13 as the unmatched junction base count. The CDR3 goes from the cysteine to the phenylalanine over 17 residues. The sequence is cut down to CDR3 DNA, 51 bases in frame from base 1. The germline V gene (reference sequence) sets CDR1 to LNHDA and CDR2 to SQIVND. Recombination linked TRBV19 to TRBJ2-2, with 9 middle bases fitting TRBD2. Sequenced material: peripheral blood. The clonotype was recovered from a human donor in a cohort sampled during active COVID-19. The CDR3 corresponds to CASTTPSGGRLTGELFF. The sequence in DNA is TGTGCCAGTACCACCCCGAGCGGGGGGAGGCTCACCGGGGAGCTGTTTTTT. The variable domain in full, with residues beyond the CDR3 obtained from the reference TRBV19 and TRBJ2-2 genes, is DGGITQSPKYLFRKEGQNVTLSCEQNLNHDAMYWYRQDPGQGLRLIYYSQIVNDFQKGDIAEGYSVSREKKESFPLTVTSAQKNPTAFYLCASTTPSGGRLTGELFFGEGSRLTVL.